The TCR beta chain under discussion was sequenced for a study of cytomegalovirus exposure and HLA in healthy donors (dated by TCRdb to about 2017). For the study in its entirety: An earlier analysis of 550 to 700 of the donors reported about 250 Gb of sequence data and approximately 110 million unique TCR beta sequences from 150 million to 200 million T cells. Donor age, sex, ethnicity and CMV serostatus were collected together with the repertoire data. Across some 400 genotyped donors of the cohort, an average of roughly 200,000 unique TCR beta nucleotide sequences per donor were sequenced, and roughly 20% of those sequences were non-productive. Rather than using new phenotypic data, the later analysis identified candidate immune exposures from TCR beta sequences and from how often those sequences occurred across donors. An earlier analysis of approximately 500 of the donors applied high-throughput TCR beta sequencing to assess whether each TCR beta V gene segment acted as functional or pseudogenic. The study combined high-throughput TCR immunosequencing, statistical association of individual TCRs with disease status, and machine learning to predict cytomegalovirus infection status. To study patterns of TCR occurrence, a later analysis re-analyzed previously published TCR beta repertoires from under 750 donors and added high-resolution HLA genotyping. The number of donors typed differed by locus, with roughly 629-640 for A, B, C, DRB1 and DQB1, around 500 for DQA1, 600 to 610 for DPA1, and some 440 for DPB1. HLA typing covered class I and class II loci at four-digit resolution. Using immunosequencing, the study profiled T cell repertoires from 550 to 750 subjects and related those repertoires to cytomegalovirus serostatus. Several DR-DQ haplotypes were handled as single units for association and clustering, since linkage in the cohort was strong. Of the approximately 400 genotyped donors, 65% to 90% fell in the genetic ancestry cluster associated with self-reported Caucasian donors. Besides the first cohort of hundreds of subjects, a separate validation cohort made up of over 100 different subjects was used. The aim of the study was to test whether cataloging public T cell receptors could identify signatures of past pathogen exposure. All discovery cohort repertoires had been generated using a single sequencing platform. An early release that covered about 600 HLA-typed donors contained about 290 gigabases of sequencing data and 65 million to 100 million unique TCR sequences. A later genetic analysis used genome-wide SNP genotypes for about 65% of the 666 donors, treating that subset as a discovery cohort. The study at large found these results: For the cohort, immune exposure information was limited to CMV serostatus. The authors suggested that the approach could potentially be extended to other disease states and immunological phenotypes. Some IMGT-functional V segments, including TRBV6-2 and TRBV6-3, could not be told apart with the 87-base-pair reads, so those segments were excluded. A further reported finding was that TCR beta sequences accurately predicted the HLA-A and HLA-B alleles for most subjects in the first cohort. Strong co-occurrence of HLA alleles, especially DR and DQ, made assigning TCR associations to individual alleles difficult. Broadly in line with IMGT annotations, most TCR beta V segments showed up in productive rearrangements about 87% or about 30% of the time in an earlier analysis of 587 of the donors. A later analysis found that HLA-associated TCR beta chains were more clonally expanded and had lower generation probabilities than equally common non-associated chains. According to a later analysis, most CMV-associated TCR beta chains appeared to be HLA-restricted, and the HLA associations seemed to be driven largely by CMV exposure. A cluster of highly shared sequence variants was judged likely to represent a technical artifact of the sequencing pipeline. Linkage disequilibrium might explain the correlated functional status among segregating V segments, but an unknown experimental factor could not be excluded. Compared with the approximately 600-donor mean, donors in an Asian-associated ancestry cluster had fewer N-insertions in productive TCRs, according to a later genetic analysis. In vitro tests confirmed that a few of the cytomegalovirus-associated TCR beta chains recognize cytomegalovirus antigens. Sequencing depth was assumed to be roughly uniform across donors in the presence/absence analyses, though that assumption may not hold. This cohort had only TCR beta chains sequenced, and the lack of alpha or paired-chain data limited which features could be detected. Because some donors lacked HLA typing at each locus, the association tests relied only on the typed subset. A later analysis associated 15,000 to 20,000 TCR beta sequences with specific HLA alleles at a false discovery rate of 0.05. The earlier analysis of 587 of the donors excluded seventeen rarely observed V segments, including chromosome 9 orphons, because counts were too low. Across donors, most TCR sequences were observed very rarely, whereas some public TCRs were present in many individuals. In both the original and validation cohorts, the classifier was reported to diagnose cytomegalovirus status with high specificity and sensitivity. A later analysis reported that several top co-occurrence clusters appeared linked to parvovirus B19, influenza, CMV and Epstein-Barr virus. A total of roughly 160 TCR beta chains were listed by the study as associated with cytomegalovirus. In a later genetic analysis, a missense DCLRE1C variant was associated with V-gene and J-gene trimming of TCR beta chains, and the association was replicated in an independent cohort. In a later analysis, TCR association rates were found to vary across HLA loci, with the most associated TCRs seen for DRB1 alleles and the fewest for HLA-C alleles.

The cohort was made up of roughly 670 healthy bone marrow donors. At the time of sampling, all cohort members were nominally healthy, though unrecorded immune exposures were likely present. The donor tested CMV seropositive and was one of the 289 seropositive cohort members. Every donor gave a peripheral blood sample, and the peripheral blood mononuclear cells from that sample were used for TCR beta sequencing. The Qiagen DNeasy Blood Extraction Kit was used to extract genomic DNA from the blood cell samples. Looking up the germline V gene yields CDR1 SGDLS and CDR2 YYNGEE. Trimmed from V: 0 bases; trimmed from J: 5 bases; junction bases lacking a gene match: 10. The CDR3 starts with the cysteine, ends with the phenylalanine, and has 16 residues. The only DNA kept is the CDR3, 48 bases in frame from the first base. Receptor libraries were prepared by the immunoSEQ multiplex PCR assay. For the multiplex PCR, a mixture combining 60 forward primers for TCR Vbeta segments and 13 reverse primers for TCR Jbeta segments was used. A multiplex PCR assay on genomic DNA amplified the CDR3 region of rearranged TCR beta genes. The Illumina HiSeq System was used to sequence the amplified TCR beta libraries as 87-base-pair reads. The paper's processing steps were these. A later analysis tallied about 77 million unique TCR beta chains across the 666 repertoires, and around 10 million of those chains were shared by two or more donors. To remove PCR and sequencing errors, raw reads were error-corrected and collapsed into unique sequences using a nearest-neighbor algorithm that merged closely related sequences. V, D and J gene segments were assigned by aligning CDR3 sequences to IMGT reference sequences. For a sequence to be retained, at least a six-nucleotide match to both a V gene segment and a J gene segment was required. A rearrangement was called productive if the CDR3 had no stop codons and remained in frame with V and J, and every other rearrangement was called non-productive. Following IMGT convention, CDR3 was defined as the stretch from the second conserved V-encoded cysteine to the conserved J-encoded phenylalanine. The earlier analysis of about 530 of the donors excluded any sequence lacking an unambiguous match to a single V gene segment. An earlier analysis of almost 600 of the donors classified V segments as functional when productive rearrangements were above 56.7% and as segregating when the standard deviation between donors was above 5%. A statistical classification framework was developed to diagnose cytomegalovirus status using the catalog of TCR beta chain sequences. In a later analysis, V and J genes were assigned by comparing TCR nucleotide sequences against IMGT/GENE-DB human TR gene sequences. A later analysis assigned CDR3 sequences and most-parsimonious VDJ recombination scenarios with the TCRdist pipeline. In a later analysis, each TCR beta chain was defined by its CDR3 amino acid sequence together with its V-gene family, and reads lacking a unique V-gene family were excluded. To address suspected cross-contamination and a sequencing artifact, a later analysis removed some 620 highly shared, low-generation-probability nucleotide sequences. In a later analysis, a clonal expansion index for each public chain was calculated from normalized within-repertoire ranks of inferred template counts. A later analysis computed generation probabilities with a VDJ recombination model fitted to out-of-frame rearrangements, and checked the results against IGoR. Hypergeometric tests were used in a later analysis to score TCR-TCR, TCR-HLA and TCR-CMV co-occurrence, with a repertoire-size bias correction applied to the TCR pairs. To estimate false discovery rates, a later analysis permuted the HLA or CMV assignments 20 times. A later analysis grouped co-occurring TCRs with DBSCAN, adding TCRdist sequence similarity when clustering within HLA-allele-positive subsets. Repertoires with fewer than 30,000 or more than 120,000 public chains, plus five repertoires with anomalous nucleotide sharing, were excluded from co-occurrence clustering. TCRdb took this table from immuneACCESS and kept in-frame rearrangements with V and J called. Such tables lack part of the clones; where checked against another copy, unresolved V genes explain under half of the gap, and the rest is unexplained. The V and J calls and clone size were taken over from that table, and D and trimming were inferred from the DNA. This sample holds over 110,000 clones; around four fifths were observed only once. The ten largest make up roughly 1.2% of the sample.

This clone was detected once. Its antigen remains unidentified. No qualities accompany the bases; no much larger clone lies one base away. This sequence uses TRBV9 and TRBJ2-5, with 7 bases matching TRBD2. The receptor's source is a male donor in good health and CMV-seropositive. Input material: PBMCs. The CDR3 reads CASSVGGRAGGETQYF. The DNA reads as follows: TGTGCCAGCAGCGTAGGGGGCAGAGCCGGGGGGGAGACCCAGTACTTC.